The 15 T cell receptor beta chains listed next were all sequenced from one sample in a study of blood T cell repertoires in COVID-19. Profiling relied on immunoSEQ multiplex PCR, and the TCRdb table lists in-frame clones only, not all of them. The data show 70,000 or so clones, 65% to 80% seen once. The sequenced sample consisted of peripheral blood. The receptors shown here come from a human donor in a cohort sampled during active COVID-19.

This clone was seen a single time. The genes are TRBV9 and TRBJ2-7; D gene ambiguous. Germline V gives CDR1 SGDLS, CDR2 YYNGEE. The CDR3 extends over 13 amino acids. With 0 bases removed from V and 3 bases from J, the gap between germline ends came to 7 bases. The CDR3, as DNA: TGTGCCAGCAGCGTAGAGTCCGGCTACGAGCAGTACTTC. Protein sequence: CASSVESGYEQYF.

This sequence joins TRBV7-2 and TRBJ1-1; 9 bases line up with TRBD1. Germline trimming cut 6 bases from V and 0 bases from J; bases unmatched to any gene: 5. The CDR3 has 15 amino acids. In germline, CDR1 is SGHTA, CDR2 FQGNSA. CDR3 sequence (DNA): TGTGCCAGCAGTGGGACAGGGAAGGTGAACACTGAAGCTTTCTTT. Encoded protein: CASSGTGKVNTEAFF.

The genes are TRBV5-6 and TRBJ2-7, with 9 bases that match TRBD2. Losses at the gene ends were 4 bases for V and 2 bases for J; bases not matched to a gene: 10. Germline CDR1 is SGHDT and CDR2 is YYEEEE. This CDR3 has 16 amino acids. As DNA, the CDR3 is TGTGCCAGCAGCCCGACTTTTATAGCGGGAGCCTACGAGCAGTACTTC. Translating it yields CASSPTFIAGAYEQYF.

The gene calls are TRBV18 and TRBJ2-1, with 7 bases lining up with TRBD1. Germline lookup yields CDR1 KGHSH and CDR2 LQKENI. V shed 6 bases and J 10 bases; nucleotides not matched to a gene: 6. CDR3 length equals 12 residues. The CDR3 DNA sequence: TGTGCCAGCTCCCACAGGGGCGGGGAGCAGTTCTTC. Its translation is CASSHRGGEQFF.

This chain joins TRBV20-1 and TRBJ1-5, with D possibly being TRBD1 (5 bases). The CDR3 is 11 residues long. With 5 bases removed from V and 6 bases from J, the gap between germline ends came to 8 bases. Germline lookup yields CDR1 DFQATT and CDR2 SNEGSKA (reference sequence). The DNA for the CDR3 is TGCAGTGCTCAGGGCGGTCAGCCCCAGCATTTT. It translates to CSAQGGQPQHF.

The rearrangement joins TRBV9 to TRBJ2-1, with D perhaps TRBD1 (5 bases). CDR1 is SGDLS, CDR2 YYNGEE, per germline. The CDR3 spans 14 residues. With 1 base removed from V and 2 bases from J, the gap between germline ends came to 7 bases. CDR3 in amino acids: CASSVQGTYNEQFF. In DNA form, the CDR3 reads TGTGCCAGCAGCGTACAGGGTACCTACAATGAGCAGTTCTTC.

The chain employs TRBV19 and TRBJ1-1; 7 bases agree with TRBD1. CDR3 length: 16 residues. Germline CDR1 reads LNHDA; CDR2 reads SQIVND (reference sequence). The V and J ends lost 3 bases and 1 base, in that order; junction bases with no gene match: 8. The CDR3 bases are TGTGCCAGTAGTATCCAACCGGGACAGCCGAACACTGAAGCTTTCTTT. Translation: CASSIQPGQPNTEAFF.

The J gene is TRBJ2-7, the V gene TRBV15; D gene uncertain. In germline, CDR1 is LNHNV, CDR2 YYDKDF (reference sequence). Trimming took 0 bases from V and 3 from J, leaving 9 bases between them. CDR3 length: 14 residues. The CDR3 DNA reads as TGTGCCACCAGCAGAGATGGAGCAAACTACGAGCAGTACTTC. This encodes CATSRDGANYEQYF.

The chain joins TRBV7-2 to TRBJ2-2, with D possibly TRBD2 on 7 matching bases. CDR3 length: 17 amino acids. V was pared by 1 base and J by 0 bases, with 12 bases between. Germline V gene lookup returns CDR1 SGHTA and CDR2 FQGNSA. The CDR3 loop is CASSLGGGHPNTGELFF. The CDR3 DNA follows: TGTGCCAGCAGCTTAGGGGGGGGACATCCGAACACCGGGGAGCTGTTTTTT.

CDR3 region: CASSDRDRLYSNQPQHF. For the CDR3, the DNA is TGTGCCAGCAGTGATAGAGACAGACTCTATAGCAATCAGCCCCAGCATTTT. V usage is TRBV2 and J usage is TRBJ1-5; tentative D call: TRBD1 (5 bases). Germline loops: CDR1 SNHLY, CDR2 FYNNEI. Deletions cut 3 bases from V and 0 bases from J, with 15 bases between. The CDR3 extends over 17 amino acids. Complete variable domain (other parts from reference TRBV2 and TRBJ1-5): EPEVTQTPSHQVTQMGQEVILRCVPISNHLYFYWYRQILGQKVEFLVSFYNNEISEKSEIFDDQFSVERPDGSNFTLKIRSTKLEDSAMYFCASSDRDRLYSNQPQHFGDGTRLSIL.

This chain links TRBV18 with TRBJ2-4, with 8 bases aligning to TRBD2. The CDR3 totals 14 residues. Germline loops: CDR1 KGHSH, CDR2 LQKENI. V lost 4 bases, J lost 5 bases, and 4 bases stayed unmatched. As DNA, the CDR3 is TGTGCCAGCTCACGCGACGGGAGGGAAAACATTCAGTACTTC. Translating gives CASSRDGRENIQYF.

The CDR3 DNA sequence: TGTGCCAGCAGTCGCGGGGGGGCAAACACCGGGGAGCTGTTTTTT. This translates into CASSRGGANTGELFF. The chain joins TRBV6-6 to TRBJ2-2; 9 bases line up with TRBD2. Germline V gives CDR1 MNHNY, CDR2 SVGAGI (reference sequence). Losses at the gene ends were 5 bases for V and 2 bases for J; bases not matched to a gene: 3. This CDR3 has 15 amino acids.

In its sample, this clone was seen a few times. V is TRBV5-4 and J is TRBJ2-5, with TRBD2 matching 11 bases. Germline CDR1 and CDR2: SGHNT and YYREEE (reference sequence). The CDR3 covers 15 residues. Trimming cost V 4 bases and J 2 bases; bases outside gene matches: 4. The CDR3 loop reads CASSPGTSGQETQYF. The CDR3 bases are TGTGCCAGCAGCCCCGGGACTAGCGGACAAGAGACCCAGTACTTC.

The chain is built from TRBV2 and TRBJ1-4; TRBD1 aligns across 7 bases. CDR1 SNHLY and CDR2 FYNNEI come from the germline V gene. This CDR3 has 14 residues. Trimming removed 8 bases from V and 8 bases from J; junction bases left unmatched: 11. The DNA of the CDR3 is TGTGCCAGCGGTCCGGGACAGATTAGAGAAAAACTGTTTTTT. Its translation is CASGPGQIREKLFF.

The gene calls are TRBV18 and TRBJ2-1; D ambiguous. Germline-derived CDR1 and CDR2 are KGHSH and LQKENI. This CDR3 comprises 13 residues. V lost 6 bases and J 0 bases, leaving 6 bases between the germline ends. In DNA, the CDR3 is TGTGCCAGCTCCGGTAGCTCCTACAATGAGCAGTTCTTC. Translating gives CASSGSSYNEQFF.